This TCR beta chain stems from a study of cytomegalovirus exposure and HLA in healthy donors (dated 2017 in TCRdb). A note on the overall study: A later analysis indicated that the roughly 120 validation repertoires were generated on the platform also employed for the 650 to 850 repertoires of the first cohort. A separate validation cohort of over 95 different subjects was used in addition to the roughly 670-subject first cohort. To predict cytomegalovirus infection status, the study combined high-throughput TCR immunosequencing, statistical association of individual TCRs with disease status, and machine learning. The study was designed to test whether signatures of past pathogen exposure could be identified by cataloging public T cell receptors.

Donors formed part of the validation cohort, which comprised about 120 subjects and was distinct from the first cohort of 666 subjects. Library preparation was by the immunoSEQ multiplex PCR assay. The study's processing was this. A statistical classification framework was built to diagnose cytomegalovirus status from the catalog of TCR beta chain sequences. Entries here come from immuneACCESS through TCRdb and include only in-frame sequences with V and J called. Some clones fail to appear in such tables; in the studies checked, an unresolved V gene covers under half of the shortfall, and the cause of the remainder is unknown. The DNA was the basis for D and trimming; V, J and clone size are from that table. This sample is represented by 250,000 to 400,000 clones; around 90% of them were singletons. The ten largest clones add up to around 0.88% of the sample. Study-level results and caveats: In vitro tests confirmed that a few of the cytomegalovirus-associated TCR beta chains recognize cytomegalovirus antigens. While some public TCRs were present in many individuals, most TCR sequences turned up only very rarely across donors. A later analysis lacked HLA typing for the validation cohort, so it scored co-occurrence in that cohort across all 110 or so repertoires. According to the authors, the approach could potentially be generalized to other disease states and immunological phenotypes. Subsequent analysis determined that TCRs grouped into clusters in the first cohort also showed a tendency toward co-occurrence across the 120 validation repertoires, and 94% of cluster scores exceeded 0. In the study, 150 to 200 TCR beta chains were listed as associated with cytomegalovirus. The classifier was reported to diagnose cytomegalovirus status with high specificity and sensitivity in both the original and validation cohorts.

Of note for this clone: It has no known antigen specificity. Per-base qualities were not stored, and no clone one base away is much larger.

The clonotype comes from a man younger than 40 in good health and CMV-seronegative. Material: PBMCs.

The encoded CDR3 is CASLKAGPQTQYF. The nucleotides are TGTGCCAGCTTAAAAGCGGGCCCTCAGACCCAGTACTTC. Recombination joined TRBV6-1 with TRBJ2-5; TRBD2 might be the D gene, on 6 matching bases. Looking up the germline V gene yields CDR1 MNHNS and CDR2 SASEGT. The CDR3 contains 13 residues, cysteine and phenylalanine counted. The DNA shown is the 39-base CDR3, in frame from base 1. V sheds 8 bases and J sheds 6 bases, leaving 16 bases between their ends.